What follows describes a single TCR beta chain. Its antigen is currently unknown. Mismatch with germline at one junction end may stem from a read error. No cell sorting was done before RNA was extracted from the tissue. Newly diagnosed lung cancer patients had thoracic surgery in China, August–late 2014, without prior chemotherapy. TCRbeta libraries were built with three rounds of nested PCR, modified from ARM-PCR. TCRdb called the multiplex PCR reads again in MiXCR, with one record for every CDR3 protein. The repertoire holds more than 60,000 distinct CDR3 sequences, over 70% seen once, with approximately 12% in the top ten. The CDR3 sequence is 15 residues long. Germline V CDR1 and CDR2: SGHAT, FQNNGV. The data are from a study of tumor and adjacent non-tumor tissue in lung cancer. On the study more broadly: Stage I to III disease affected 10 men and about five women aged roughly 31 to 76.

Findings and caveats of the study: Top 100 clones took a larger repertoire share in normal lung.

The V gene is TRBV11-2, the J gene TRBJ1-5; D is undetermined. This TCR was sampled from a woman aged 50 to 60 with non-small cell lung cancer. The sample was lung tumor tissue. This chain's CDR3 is CASSFDGLSNQPPHF. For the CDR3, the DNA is TGTGCCAGCAGCTTTGACGGACTGAGCAATCAGCCCCCGCATTTT. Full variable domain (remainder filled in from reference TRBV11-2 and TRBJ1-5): EAGVAQSPRYKIIEKRQSVAFWCNPISGHATLYWYQQILGQGPKLLIQFQNNGVVDDSQLPKDRFSAERLKGVDSTLKIQPAKLEDSAVYLCASSFDGLSNQPPHFGDGTRLSIL.